Here is one T cell receptor beta chain with its context. What it binds is unknown. After autologous stem cell transplantation all patients relapsed, and prior brentuximab vedotin exposure differed between cohorts. This table comes from immunoSEQ multiplex PCR, and its TCRdb copy is limited to in-frame clones, with some not included. The table includes some 93,000 clones, roughly 89% detected once. The sample belongs to a study of PD-1 blockade in classical Hodgkin lymphoma. Overall study results and limits: Before treatment, TCR diversity in newly diagnosed patients was reportedly lower than in healthy donors. Patients who began taking nivolumab under 1 year after ASCT were left out. By C4D1, CD4+ diversity increased significantly, especially in complete responders. Baseline diversity in complete responders resembled that of newly diagnosed patients.

CDR1 is SNHLY, CDR2 FYNNEI, per germline. The CDR3 totals 13 residues. Trimming removed 8 bases at V and 0 bases at J, with 8 bases between. The input for sequencing was peripheral blood mononuclear cells (PBMCs), taken before the second cycle of nivolumab. This rearrangement joins TRBV2 to TRBJ1-5; D gene uncertain. This receptor was identified in a human donor with classical Hodgkin lymphoma. This CDR3 reads CASHLGSNQPQHF. CDR3 in DNA: TGTGCCAGCCATCTGGGTAGCAATCAGCCCCAGCATTTT.